A single sample gave rise to the 8 T cell receptor beta chains below, sequenced in a study of vaccination and CD4 T cells after COVID-19. Researchers used the Oncomine TCR Beta short-read assay to sequence DNA from cultured CD4+ T cells. TCRdb re-derived calls from the PCR reads in MiXCR, one entry per CDR3 protein. The profile shows around 10,000 distinct CDR3 sequences, 54% of them singletons. The antigens these receptors bind are not known. Treatment noted: 10-day PBMC culture with coronavirus spike peptide pools or control peptides (ViraFEST assay). Sequenced material: CD4+ T cells from blood, cultured in vitro. The receptors were gathered from a human donor who had recovered from COVID-19.

This clonotype has only a few counts. The CDR3 protein is CASILTGENTEAFF. DNA of the CDR3: TGTGCCAGCATTCTGACAGGGGAGAACACTGAAGCTTTCTTT. The chain joins TRBV6-1 to TRBJ1-1; 8 positions agree with TRBD1. The CDR3 contains 14 residues. The germline gives CDR1 MNHNS, CDR2 SASEGT. J was trimmed by 1 base and V by 7 bases; bases with no gene match: 5.

The chain has TRBV10-3 and TRBJ1-5; D ambiguous. CDR1 is ENHRY and CDR2 is SYGVKD in the germline V gene. The CDR3 covers 12 residues. V was clipped by 10 bases and J by 4 bases, with 11 bases between them. Here the CDR3 DNA reads TGTGCCACCAAAAACCCAAATCAGCCCCAGCATTTT. This sequence encodes CATKNPNQPQHF.

The CDR3 spells CATSRDMQGHQPQHF. CDR3 DNA: TGTGCCACCAGCAGAGATATGCAGGGCCATCAGCCCCAGCATTTT. The V gene is TRBV15, the J gene TRBJ1-5, with TRBD1 as a possible D gene (5 bases). Germline V gene lookup returns CDR1 LNHNV and CDR2 YYDKDF (reference sequence). With 0 bases removed from V and 5 bases from J, the gap between germline ends came to 11 bases. The CDR3 is 15 amino acids.

This clonotype has just a few counts. J is TRBJ2-1 and V is TRBV6-1; D gene uncertain. The CDR3 contains 15 residues. With 7 bases removed from V and 2 bases from J, the gap between germline ends came to 15 bases. CDR1 is MNHNS and CDR2 is SASEGT in the germline V gene. CDR3 bases: TGTGCCAGCAACGGCCCCGGGCTCACCTACAATGAGCAGTTCTTC. Protein product: CASNGPGLTYNEQFF.

This clonotype is categorized as large. The chain has TRBV24-1 and TRBJ1-2; D is unresolved. The CDR3 spans 12 residues. With 2 bases removed from V and 8 bases from J, the gap between germline ends came to 8 bases. Germline values: CDR1 KGHDR, CDR2 SFDVKD. The CDR3 loop reads CATSDSGRGYTF. The CDR3, as DNA: TGTGCCACCAGTGATTCGGGTCGGGGCTACACCTTC.

The V call is TRBV24-1, the J call TRBJ1-1, with D perhaps matching TRBD1 (6 bases). Trimming left V 4 bases short and J 1 base short, with 9 bases between. The CDR3 extends over 14 amino acids. Germline lookup yields CDR1 KGHDR and CDR2 SFDVKD. For the CDR3, the DNA is TGTGCCACCAGTGAGGCAGGGGCGAACACTGAAGCTTTCTTT. It yields the protein CATSEAGANTEAFF.

The rearrangement uses TRBV19 and TRBJ1-5; maybe TRBD1 (6 bases). Trimming left V 7 bases short and J 0 bases short, with 13 bases between. The CDR3 length is 15 residues. Germline lookup yields CDR1 LNHDA and CDR2 SQIVND (reference sequence). CDR3 nucleotides: TGTGCCAGTACCCAAAGGGGGTATAGCAATCAGCCCCAGCATTTT. Translation gives CASTQRGYSNQPQHF.

The genes are TRBV27 and TRBJ1-5; TRBD1 is a possible D gene (6 bases). From germline, CDR1 is MNHEY and CDR2 SMNVEV (reference sequence). Trimming stripped 3 bases from V and 3 bases from J, with 12 bases between. The CDR3 has 15 residues. The CDR3 DNA sequence: TGTGCCAGCAGTTTTGGGGGGGCCTTCAATCAGCCCCAGCATTTT. Residues: CASSFGGAFNQPQHF.